This T cell receptor (beta chain) was recorded in a study of CD8 T cells in ankylosing spondylitis. TCRdb ran MiXCR on the 5' RACE reads and lists one entry per CDR3 protein. The top ten clones hold 0.9% to 1.2% of a sample with approximately 340,000 distinct CDR3 sequences, about 15% of them seen once. This clonotype showed up many times. The TCR originated in a male donor with ankylosing spondylitis or in good health (not recorded which). Sequencing input: blood, either unsorted or a sorted T cell fraction (not recorded which).

The CDR3 DNA follows: TGTGCCAGCAGCCCCCCCCGGGGGATGGAAACTGAAGCTTTCTTT. Its protein is CASSPPRGMETEAFF. The chain uses TRBV12-3 or TRBV12-4 and TRBJ1-1, with D possibly being TRBD1 (5 bases). The CDR3 length is 15 residues. The V gene lost 6 bases and the J gene lost 5 bases, with 19 bases spanning the gap.